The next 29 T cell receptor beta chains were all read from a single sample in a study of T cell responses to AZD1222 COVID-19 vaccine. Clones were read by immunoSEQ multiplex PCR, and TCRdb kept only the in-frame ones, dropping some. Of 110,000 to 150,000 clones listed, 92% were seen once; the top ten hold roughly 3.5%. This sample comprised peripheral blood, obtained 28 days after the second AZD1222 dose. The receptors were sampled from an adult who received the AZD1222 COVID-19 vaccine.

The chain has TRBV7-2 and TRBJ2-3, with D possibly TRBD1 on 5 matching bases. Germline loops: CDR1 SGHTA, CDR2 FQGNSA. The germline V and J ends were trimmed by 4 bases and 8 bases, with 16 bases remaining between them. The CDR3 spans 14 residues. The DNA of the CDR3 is TGTGCCAGCAGCTCTACGACAAGGGGTGGTACGCAGTATTTT. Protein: CASSSTTRGGTQYF.

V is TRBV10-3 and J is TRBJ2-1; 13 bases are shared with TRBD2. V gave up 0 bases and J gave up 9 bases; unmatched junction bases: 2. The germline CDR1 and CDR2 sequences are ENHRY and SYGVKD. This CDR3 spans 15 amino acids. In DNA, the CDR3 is TGTGCCATCAGTGAGTCCGGACTAGCGGGAGTTGAGCAGTTCTTC. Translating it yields CAISESGLAGVEQFF.

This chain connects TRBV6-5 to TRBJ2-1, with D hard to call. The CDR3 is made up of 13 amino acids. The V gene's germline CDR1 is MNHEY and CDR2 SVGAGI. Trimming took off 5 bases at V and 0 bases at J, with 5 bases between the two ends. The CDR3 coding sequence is TGTGCCAGCAGTAAAAACTCCTACAATGAGCAGTTCTTC. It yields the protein CASSKNSYNEQFF.

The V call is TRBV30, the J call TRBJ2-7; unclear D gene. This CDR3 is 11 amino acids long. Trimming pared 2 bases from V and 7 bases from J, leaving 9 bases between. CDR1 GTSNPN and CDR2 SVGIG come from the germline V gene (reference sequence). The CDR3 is CAWSSSWEQYF. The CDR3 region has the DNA TGTGCCTGGAGTAGTTCTTGGGAGCAGTACTTC.

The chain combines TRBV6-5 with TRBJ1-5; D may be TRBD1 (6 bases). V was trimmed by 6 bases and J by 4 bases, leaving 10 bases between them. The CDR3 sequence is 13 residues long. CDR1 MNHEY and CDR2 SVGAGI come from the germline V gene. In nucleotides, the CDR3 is TGTGCCAGCAGCACCGGACAGAATCAGCCCCAGCATTTT. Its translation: CASSTGQNQPQHF.

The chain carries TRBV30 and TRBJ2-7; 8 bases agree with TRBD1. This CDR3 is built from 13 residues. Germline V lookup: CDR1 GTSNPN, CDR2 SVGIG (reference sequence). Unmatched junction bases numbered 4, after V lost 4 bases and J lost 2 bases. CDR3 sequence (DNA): TGTGCCTGGAAAACGGGACAGGCCTACGAGCAGTACTTC. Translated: CAWKTGQAYEQYF.

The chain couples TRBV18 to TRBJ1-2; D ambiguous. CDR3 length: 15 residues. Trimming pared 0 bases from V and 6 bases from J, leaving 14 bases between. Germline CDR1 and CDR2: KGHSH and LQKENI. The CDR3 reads CASSPPYSWEDGYTF. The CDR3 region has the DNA TGTGCCAGCTCACCACCCTACTCCTGGGAGGATGGCTACACCTTC.

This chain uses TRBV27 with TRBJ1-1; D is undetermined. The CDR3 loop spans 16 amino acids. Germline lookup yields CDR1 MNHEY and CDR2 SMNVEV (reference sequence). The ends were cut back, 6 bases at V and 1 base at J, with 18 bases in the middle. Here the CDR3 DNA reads TGTGCCAGCAGCGGGTATAAGGTCAGCCCGAACACTGAAGCTTTCTTT. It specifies CASSGYKVSPNTEAFF.

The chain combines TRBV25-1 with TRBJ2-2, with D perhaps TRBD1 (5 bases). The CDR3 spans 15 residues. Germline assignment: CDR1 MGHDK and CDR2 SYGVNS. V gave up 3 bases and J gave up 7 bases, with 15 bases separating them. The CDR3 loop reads CASSDLSGTGGELFF. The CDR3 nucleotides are TGTGCCAGCAGTGATCTCTCCGGAACAGGCGGGGAGCTGTTTTTT.

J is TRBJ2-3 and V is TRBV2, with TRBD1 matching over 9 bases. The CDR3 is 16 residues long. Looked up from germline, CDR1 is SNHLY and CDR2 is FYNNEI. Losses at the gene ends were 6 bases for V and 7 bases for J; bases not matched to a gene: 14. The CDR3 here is CASRGTGTGRGYTQYF. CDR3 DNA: TGTGCCAGCAGGGGGACCGGGACAGGGCGGGGGTATACGCAGTATTTT.

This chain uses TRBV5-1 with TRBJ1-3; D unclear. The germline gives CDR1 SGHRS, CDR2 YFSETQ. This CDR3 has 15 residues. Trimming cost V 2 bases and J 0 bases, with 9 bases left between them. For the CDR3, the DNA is TGCGCCAGCAGCTTACCACAGTCCTCTGGAAACACCATATATTTT. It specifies CASSLPQSSGNTIYF.

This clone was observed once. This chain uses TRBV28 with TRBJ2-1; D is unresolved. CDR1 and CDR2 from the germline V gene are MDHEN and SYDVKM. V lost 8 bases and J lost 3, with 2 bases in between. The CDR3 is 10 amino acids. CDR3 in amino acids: CASGYNEQFF. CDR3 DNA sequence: TGTGCCAGCGGCTACAATGAGCAGTTCTTC.

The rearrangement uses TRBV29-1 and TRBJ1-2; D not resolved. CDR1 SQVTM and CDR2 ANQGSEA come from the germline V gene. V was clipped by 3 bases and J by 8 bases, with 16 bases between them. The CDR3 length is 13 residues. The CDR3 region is CSVDVRRVEGYTF. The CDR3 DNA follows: TGCAGCGTTGATGTTCGAAGAGTGGAGGGCTACACCTTC.

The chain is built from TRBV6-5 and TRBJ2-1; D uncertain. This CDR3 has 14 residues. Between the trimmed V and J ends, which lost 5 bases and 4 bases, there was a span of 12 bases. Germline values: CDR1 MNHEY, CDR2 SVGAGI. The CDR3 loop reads CASSRSTPYNEQFF. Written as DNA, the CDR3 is TGTGCCAGCAGTCGGAGCACCCCTTACAATGAGCAGTTCTTC.

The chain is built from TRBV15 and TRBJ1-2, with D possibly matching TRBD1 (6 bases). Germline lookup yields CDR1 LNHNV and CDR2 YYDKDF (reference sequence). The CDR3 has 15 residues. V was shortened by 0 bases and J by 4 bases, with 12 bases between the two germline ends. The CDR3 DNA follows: TGTGCCACCAGCAGAGACCGACAGGCCCGCTATGGCTACACCTTC. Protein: CATSRDRQARYGYTF.

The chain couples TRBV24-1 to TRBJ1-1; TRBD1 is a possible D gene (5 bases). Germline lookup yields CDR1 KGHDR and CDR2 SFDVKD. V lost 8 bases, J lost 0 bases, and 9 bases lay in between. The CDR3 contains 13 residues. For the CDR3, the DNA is TGTGCCACCACGAAGGGGATGAACACTGAAGCTTTCTTT. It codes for CATTKGMNTEAFF.

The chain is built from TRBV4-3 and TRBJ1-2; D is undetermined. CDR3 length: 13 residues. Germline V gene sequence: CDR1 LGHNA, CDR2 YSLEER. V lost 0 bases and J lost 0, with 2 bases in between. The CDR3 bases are TGCGCCAGCAGCCAAGAGTCTAACTATGGCTACACCTTC. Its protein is CASSQESNYGYTF.

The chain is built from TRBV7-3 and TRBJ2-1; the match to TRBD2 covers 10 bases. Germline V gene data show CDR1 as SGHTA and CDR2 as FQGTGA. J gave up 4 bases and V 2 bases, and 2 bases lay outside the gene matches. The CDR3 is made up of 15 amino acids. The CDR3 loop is CASSLLAGAYNEQFF. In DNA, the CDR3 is TGTGCCAGCAGCTTACTAGCGGGAGCTTACAATGAGCAGTTCTTC.

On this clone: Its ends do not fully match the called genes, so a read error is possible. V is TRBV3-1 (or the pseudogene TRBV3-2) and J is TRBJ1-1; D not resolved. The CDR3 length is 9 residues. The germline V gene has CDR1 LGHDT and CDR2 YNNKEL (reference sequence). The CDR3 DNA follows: TGTGCCAGCAGCCCGCCCTGGCGGTTT. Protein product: CASSPPWRF.

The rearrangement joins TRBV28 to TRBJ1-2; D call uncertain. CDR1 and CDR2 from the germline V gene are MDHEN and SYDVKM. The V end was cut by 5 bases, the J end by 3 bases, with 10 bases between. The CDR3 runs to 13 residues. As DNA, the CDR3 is TGTGCCAGCAGTCCCAGCAGGCACTATGGCTACACCTTC. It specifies CASSPSRHYGYTF.

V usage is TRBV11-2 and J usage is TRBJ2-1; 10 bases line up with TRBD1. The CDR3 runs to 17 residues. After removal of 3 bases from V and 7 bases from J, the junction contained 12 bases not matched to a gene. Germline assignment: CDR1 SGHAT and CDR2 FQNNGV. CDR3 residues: CASSFTTGTGVDNEQFF. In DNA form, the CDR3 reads TGTGCCAGCAGCTTTACTACCGGGACAGGGGTGGATAATGAGCAGTTCTTC.

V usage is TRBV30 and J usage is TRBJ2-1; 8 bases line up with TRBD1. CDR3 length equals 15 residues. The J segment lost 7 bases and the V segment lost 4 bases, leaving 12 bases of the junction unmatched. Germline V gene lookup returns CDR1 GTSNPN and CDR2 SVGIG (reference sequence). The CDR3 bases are TGTGCCTGGATACCCCTGACAGGGGCCGGGAATGAGCAGTTCTTC. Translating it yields CAWIPLTGAGNEQFF.

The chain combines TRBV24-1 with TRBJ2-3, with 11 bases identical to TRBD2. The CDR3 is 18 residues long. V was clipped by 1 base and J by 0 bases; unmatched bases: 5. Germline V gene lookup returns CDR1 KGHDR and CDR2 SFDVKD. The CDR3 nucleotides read TGTGCCACCAGTGATTTCACTAGCGGGGGACCTAGCACAGATACGCAGTATTTT. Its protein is CATSDFTSGGPSTDTQYF.

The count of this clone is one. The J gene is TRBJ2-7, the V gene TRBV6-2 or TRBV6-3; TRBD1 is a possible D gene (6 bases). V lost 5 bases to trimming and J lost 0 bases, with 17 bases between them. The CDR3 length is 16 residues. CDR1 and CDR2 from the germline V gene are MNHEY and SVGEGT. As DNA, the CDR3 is TGTGCCAGCAGTGACCCGGCAGGGGCATCCTCCTACGAGCAGTACTTC. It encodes CASSDPAGASSYEQYF.

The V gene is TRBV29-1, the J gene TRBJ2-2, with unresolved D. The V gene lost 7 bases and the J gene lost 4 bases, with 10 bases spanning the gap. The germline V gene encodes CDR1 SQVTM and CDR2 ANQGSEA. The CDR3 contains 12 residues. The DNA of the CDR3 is TGCAGCGCCGAATTGCGCACCGGGGAGCTGTTTTTT. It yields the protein CSAELRTGELFF.

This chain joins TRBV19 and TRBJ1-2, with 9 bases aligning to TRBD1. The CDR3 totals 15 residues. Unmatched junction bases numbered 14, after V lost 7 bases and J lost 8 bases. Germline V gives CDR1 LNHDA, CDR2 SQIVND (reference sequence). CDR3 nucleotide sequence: TGTGCCAGTACCCCCCCCGGGACAGGGCACTTCGGCTACACCTTC. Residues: CASTPPGTGHFGYTF.

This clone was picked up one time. Here the CDR3 DNA reads TGTGCCAGTAGTAGAGGCGGGAAATCAGATACGCAGTATTTT. It translates to CASSRGGKSDTQYF. This chain uses TRBV19 with TRBJ2-3, with D perhaps TRBD2 (6 bases). Trimming left V 4 bases short and J 4 bases short, with 12 bases between. The CDR3 extends over 14 amino acids. Germline assignment: CDR1 LNHDA and CDR2 SQIVND (reference sequence).

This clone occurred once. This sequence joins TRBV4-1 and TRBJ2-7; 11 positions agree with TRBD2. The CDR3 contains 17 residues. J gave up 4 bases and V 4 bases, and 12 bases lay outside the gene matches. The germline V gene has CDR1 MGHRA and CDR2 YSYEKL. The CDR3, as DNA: TGCGCCAGCAGCCCCGGACTAGCGGGTAGGGGTCTGTACGAGCAGTACTTC. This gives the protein CASSPGLAGRGLYEQYF.

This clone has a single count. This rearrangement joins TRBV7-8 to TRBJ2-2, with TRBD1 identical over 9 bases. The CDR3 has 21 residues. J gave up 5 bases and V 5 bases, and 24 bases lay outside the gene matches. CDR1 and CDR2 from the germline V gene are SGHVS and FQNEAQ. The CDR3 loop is CASSTLPQRTGDVLETGELFF. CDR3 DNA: TGTGCCAGCAGCACTTTACCCCAAAGGACAGGGGACGTTTTGGAGACCGGGGAGCTGTTTTTT.